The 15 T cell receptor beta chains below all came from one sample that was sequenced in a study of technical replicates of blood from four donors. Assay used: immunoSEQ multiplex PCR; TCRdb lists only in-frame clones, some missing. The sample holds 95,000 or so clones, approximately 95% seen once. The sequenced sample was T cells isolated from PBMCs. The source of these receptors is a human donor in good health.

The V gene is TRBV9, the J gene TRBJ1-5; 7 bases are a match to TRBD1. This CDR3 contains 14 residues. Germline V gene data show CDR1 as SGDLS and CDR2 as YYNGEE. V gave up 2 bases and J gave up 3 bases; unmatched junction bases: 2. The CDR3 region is CASSVGTDNQPQHF. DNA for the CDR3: TGTGCCAGCAGCGTCGGGACAGACAATCAGCCCCAGCATTTT.

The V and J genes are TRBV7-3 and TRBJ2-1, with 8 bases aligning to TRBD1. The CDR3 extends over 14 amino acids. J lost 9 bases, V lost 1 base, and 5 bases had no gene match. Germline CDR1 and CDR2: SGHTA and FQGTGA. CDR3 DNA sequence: TGTGCCAGCAGCTTAAATCATGGACAGGGTGAGCAGTTCTTC. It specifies CASSLNHGQGEQFF.

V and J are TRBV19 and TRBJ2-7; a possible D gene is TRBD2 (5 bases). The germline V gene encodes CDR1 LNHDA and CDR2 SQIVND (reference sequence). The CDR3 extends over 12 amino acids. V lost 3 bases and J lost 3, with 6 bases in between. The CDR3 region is CASSMAGYEQYF. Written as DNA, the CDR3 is TGTGCCAGTAGTATGGCGGGCTACGAGCAGTACTTC.

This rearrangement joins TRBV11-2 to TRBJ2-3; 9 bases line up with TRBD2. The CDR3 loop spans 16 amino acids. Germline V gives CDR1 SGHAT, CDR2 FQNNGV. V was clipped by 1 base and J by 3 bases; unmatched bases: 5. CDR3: CASSLGAGGPTDTQYF. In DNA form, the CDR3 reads TGTGCCAGCAGCTTAGGGGCGGGAGGGCCTACAGATACGCAGTATTTT.

CDR3 sequence reads: CASTPGLAGGTDTQYF. The CDR3 bases are TGTGCCAGTACCCCGGGACTAGCGGGAGGCACAGATACGCAGTATTTT. The chain links TRBV19 to TRBJ2-3; 14 bases align to TRBD2. The trim removed 7 bases at V and 1 base at J, leaving 4 bases unmatched. This CDR3 contains 16 residues. In germline, CDR1 is LNHDA, CDR2 SQIVND (reference sequence).

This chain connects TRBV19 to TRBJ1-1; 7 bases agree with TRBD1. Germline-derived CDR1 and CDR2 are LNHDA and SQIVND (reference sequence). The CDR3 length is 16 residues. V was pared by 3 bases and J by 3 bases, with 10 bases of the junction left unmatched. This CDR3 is CASSMGAGGRDTEAFF. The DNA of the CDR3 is TGTGCCAGTAGTATGGGGGCAGGGGGTAGGGACACTGAAGCTTTCTTT.

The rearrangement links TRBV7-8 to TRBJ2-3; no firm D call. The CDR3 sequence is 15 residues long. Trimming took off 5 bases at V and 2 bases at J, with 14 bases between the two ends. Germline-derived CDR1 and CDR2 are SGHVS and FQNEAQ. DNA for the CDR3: TGTGCCAGCAGCCCCTTAATAAGCCCCACAGATACGCAGTATTTT. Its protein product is CASSPLISPTDTQYF.

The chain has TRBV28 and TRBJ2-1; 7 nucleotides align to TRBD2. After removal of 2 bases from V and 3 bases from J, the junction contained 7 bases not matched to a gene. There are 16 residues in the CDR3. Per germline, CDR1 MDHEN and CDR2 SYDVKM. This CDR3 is CASSLIRREIYNEQFF. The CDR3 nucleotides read TGTGCCAGCAGTTTAATCCGGCGGGAGATCTACAATGAGCAGTTCTTC.

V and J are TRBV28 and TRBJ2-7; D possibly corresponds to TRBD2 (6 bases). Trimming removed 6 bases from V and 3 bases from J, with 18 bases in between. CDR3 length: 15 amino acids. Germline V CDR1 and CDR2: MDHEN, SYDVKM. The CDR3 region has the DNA TGTGCCAGCAGGAATTTAGCGGAGAGGGACTACGAGCAGTACTTC. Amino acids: CASRNLAERDYEQYF.

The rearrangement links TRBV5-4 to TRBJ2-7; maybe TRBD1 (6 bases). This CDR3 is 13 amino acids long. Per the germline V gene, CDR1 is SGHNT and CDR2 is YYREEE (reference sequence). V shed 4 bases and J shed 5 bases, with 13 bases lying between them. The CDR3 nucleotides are TGTGCCAGCAGCCTACAGGGTGGGAACGAGCAGTACTTC. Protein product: CASSLQGGNEQYF.

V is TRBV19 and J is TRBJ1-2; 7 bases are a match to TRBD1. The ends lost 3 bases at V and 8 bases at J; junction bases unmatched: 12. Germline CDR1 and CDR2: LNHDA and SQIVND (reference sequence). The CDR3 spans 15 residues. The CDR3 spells CASSIATGAPGGYTF. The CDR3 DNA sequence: TGTGCCAGTAGTATCGCAACAGGGGCCCCGGGCGGCTACACCTTC. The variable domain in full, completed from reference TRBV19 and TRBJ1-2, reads DGGITQSPKYLFRKEGQNVTLSCEQNLNHDAMYWYRQDPGQGLRLIYYSQIVNDFQKGDIAEGYSVSREKKESFPLTVTSAQKNPTAFYLCASSIATGAPGGYTFGSGTRLTVV.

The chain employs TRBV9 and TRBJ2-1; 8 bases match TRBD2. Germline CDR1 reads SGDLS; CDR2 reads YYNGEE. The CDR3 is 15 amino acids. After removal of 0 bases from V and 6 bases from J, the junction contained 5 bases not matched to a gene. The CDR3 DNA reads TGTGCCAGCAGCGTAGCCGAGCGGGAGATCAATGAGCAGTTCTTC. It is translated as CASSVAEREINEQFF.

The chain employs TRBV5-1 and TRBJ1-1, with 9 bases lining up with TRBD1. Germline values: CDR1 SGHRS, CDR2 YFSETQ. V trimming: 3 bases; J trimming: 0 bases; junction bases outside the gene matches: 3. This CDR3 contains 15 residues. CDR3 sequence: CASSSQGALNTEAFF. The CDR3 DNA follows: TGCGCCAGCAGCTCACAGGGGGCCCTGAACACTGAAGCTTTCTTT.

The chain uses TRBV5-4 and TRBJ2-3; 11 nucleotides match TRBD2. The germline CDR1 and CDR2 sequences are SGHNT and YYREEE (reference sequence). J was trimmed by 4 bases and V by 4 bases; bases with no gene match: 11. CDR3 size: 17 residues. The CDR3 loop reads CASSKATSGTESDTQYF. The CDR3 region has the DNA TGTGCCAGCAGCAAAGCGACTAGCGGGACTGAGTCAGATACGCAGTATTTT.

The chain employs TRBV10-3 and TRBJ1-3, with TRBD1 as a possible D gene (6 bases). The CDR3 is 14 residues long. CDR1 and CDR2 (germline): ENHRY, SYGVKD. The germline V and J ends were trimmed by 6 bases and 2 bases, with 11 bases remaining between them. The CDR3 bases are TGTGCCATCAGATGGACAGCTACTGGAAACACCATATATTTT. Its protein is CAIRWTATGNTIYF.